This T cell receptor beta chain originates from a study of blood T cell repertoires in COVID-19. Overall study: Sites in the United States, Italy and Spain provided acute and convalescent COVID-19 samples. Nucleic acid was either cDNA or gDNA, and it came from T cells, B-cell-depleted T cells, or PBMCs.

Per the original data handling: Nucleated cell number was recorded as an estimate derived from reference gene primer amplification. This table comes from immunoSEQ multiplex PCR, and its TCRdb copy is limited to in-frame clones, with some not included. That table furnishes V, J and clone size, whereas the DNA furnished D and trimming. In the table there are more than 100,000 clones, about 88% of which are singletons. Participants' reported clinical history set cohort assignment. The CDR3 has 13 residues. The trim removed 6 bases at V and 10 bases at J, leaving 4 bases unmatched. Input material: PBMCs or T cells enriched from blood (not recorded which). This clonotype originated in a man aged 35 to 55 with acute COVID-19. The V and J genes are TRBV12-3 or TRBV12-4 and TRBJ2-1; TRBD2 aligns across 12 bases. CDR3 protein: CASRLAGGGEQFF. The CDR3, as DNA: TGTGCCAGCAGACTAGCGGGGGGAGGGGAGCAGTTCTTC.